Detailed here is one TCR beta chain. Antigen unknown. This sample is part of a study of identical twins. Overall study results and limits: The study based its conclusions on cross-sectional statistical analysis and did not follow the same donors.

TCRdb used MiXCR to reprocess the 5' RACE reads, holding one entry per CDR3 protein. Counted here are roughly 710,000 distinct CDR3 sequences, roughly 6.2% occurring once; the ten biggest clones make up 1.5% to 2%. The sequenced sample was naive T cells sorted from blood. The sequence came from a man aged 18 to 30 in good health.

CDR3 protein: CASRVDSGAYNEQFF. Here the CDR3 DNA reads TGTGCCAGCAGGGTTGATAGCGGGGCCTACAATGAGCAGTTCTTC. The chain recombines TRBV14 with TRBJ2-1; 8 positions agree with TRBD2. The CDR3 covers 15 residues. Germline loops: CDR1 SGHDN, CDR2 FVKESK. Trimming removed 6 bases from V and 2 bases from J; junction bases left unmatched: 6.